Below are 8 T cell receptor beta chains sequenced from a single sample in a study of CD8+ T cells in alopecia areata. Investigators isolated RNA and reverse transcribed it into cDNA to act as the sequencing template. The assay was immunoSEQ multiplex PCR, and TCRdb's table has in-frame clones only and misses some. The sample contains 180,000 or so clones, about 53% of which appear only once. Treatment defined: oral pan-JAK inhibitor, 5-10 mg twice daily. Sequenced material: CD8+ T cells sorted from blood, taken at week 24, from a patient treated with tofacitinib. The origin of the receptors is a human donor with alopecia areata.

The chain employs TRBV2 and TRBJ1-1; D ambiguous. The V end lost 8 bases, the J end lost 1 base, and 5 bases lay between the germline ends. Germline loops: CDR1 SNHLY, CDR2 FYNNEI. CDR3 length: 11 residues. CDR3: CASLENTEAFF. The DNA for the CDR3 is TGTGCCAGCTTAGAGAACACTGAAGCTTTCTTT.

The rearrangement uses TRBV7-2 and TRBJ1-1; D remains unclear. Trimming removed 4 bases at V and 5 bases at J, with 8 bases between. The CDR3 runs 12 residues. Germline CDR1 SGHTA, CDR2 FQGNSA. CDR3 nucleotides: TGTGCCAGCAGCTACCGGGCAACTGAAGCTTTCTTT. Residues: CASSYRATEAFF.

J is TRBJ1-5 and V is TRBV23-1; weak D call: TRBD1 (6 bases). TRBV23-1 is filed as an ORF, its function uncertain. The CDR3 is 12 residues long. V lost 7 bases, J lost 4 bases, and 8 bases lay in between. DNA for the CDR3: TGCGCCAGCAAAGGGGGTAATCAGCCCCAGCATTTT. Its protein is CASKGGNQPQHF.

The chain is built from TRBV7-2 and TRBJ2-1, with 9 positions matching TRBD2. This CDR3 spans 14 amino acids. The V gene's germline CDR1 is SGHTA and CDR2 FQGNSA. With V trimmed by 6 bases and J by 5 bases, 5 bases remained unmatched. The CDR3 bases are TGTGCCAGCAGTCCGACTAGCGGTCACAATGAGCAGTTCTTC. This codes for CASSPTSGHNEQFF.

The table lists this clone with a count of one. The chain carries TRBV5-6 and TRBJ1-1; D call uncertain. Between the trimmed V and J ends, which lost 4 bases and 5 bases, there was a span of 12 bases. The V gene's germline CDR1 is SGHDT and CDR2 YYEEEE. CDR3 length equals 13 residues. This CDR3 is CASSPWAGTEAFF. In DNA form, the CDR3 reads TGTGCCAGCAGCCCCTGGGCTGGGACTGAAGCTTTCTTT.

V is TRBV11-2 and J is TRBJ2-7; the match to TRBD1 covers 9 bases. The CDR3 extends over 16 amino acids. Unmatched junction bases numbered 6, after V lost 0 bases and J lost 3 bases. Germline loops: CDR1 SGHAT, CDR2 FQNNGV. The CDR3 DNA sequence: TGTGCCAGCAGCTTAGAGGACAGGGGAGATGTCTACGAGCAGTACTTC. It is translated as CASSLEDRGDVYEQYF.

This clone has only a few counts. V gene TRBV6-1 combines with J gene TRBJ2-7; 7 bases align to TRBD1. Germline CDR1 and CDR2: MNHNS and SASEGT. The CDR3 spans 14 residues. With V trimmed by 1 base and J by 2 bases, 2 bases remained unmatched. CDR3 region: CASSEGQGTYEQYF. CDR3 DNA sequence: TGTGCCAGCAGTGAAGGACAGGGTACCTACGAGCAGTACTTC.

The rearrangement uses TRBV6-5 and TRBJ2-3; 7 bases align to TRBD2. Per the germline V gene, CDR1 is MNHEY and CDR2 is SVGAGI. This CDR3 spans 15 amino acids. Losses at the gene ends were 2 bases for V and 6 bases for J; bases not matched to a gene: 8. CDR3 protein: CASSYGRQGGDTQYF. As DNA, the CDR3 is TGTGCCAGCAGTTACGGAAGGCAGGGAGGGGATACGCAGTATTTT.